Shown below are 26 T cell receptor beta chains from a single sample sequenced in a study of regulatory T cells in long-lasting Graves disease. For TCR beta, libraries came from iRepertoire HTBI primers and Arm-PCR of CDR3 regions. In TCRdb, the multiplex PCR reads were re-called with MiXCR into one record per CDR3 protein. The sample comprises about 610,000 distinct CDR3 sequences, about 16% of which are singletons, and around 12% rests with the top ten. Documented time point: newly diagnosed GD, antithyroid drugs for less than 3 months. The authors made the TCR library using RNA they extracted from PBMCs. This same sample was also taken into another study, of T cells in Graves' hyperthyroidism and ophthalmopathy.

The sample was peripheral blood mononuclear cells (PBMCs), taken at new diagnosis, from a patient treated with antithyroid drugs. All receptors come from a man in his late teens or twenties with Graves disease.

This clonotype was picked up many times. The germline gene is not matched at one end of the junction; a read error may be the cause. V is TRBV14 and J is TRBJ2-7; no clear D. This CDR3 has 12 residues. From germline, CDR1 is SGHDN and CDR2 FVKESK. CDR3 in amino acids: CASSQVSSEQYF. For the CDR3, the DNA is TGCGCCAGCAGCCAAGTCTCGAGCGAGCAGTACTTC. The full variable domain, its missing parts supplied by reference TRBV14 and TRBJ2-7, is EAGVTQFPSHSVIEKGQTVTLRCDPISGHDNLYWYRRVMGKEIKFLLHFVKESKQDESGMPNNRFLAERTGGTYSTLKVQPAELEDSGVYFCASSQVSSEQYFGPGTRLTVT.

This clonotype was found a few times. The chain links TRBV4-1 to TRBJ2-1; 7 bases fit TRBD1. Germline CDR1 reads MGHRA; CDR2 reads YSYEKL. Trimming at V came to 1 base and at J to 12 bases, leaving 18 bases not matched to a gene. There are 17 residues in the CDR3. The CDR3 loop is CASSQVWGQPKPSGQFF. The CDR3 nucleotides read TGCGCCAGCAGCCAAGTTTGGGGACAGCCTAAACCCTCGGGGCAGTTCTTC.

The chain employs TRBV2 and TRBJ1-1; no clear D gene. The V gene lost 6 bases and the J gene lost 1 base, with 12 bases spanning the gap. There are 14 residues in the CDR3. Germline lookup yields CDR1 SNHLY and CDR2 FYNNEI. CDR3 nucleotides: TGTGCCAGCAGGTTTCCAGGAAGGAACACTGAAGCTTTCTTT. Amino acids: CASRFPGRNTEAFF.

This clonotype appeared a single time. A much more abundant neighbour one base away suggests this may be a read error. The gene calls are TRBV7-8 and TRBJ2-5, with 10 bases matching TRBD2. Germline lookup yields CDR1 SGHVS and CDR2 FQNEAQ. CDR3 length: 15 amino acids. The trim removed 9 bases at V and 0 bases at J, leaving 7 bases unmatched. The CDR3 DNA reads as TGTGCCAGTGACTCAGCGGGAGGGAACCAAGAGACCCAGTACTTC. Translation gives CASDSAGGNQETQYF.

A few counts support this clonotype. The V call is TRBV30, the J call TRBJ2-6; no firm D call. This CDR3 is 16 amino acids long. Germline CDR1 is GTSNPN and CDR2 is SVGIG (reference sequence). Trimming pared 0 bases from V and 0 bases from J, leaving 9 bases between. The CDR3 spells CAWSVMGFSGANVLTF. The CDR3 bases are TGTGCCTGGAGTGTAATGGGGTTCTCTGGGGCCAACGTCCTGACTTTC.

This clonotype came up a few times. The CDR3 DNA reads as TGCAGCGCCAGGACAGGGCAAAATAGCAATCAGCCCCAGCATTTT. Amino acid sequence: CSARTGQNSNQPQHF. This chain uses TRBV29-1 with TRBJ1-5; TRBD1 aligns across 8 bases. Germline CDR1 reads SQVTM; CDR2 reads ANQGSEA. Trimming took 7 bases from V and 0 from J; bases not matched to a gene: 8. The CDR3 runs 15 residues.

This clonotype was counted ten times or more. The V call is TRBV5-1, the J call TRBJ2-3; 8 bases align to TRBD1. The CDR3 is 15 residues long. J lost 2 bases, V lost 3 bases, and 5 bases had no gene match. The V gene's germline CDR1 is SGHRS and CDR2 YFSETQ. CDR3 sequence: CASSSTGGNTDTQYF. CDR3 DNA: TGCGCCAGCAGCTCTACAGGGGGAAACACAGATACGCAGTATTTT.

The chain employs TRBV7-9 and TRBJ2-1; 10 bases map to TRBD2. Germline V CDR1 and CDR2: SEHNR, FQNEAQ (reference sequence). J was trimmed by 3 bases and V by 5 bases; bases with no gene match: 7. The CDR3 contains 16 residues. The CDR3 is CASSEGLAELYNEQFF. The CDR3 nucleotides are TGTGCCAGCAGCGAAGGACTAGCGGAACTCTACAATGAGCAGTTCTTC.

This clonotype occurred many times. The CDR3 protein is CASSYPFGQAYGYTF. DNA of the CDR3: TGTGCCAGCAGCTATCCTTTTGGACAGGCCTATGGCTACACCTTC. The chain uses TRBV7-9 and TRBJ1-2; 7 bases are a match to TRBD1. The V gene's germline CDR1 is SEHNR and CDR2 FQNEAQ (reference sequence). The CDR3 runs 15 residues. With V trimmed by 4 bases and J by 4 bases, 9 bases remained unmatched.

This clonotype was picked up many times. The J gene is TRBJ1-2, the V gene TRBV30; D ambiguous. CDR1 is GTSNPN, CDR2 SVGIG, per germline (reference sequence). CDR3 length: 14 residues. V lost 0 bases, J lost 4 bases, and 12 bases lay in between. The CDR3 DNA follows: TGTGCCTGGAGTGTACATTCGCGGAGCTATGGCTACACCTTC. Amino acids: CAWSVHSRSYGYTF.

DNA for the CDR3: TGTGCCAGCAGTCGGCCCGGCAATACCTACGAGCAGTACTTC. Translation gives CASSRPGNTYEQYF. The chain joins TRBV6-1 to TRBJ2-7; D gene ambiguous. There are 14 residues in the CDR3. Between the trimmed V and J ends, which lost 5 bases and 2 bases, there was a span of 13 bases. Germline V gene lookup returns CDR1 MNHNS and CDR2 SASEGT.

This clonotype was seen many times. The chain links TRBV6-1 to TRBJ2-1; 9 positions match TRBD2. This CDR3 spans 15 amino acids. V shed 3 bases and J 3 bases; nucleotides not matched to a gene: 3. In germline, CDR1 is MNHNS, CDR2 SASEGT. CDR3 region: CASSEREGRYNEQFF. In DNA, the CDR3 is TGTGCCAGCAGTGAGCGGGAGGGCCGCTACAATGAGCAGTTCTTC.

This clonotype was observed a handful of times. CDR3 residues: CAWSVRAYGYTF. The DNA for the CDR3 is TGTGCCTGGAGTGTAAGGGCCTATGGCTACACCTTC. V usage is TRBV30 and J usage is TRBJ1-2; no reliable D call. V was pared by 0 bases and J by 4 bases, with 6 bases between. Per germline, CDR1 GTSNPN and CDR2 SVGIG (reference sequence). The CDR3 is made up of 12 amino acids.

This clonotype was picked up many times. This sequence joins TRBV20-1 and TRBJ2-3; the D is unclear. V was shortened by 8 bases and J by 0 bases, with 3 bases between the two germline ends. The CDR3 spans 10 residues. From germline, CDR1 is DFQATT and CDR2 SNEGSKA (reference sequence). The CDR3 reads CSYSTDTQYF. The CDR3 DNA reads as TGCAGTTACAGCACAGATACGCAGTATTTT.

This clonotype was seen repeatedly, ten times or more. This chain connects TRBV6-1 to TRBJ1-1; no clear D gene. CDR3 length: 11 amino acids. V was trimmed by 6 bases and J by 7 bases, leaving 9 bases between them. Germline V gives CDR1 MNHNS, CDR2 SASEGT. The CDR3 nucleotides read TGTGCCAGCAGAAGAGATAATGAAGCTTTCTTT. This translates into CASRRDNEAFF.

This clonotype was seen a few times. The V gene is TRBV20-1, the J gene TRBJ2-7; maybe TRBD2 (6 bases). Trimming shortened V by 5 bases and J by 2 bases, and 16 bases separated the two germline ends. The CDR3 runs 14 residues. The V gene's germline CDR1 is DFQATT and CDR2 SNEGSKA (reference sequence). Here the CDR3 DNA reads TGCAGTGCTCCCGACCCAGCGGGTCCCTACGAGCAGTACTTC. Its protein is CSAPDPAGPYEQYF.

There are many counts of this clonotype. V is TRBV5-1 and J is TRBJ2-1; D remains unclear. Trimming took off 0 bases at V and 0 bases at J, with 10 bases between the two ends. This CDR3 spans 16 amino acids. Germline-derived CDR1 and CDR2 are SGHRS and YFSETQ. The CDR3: CASSLAASSSYNEQFF. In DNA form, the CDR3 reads TGCGCCAGCAGCTTGGCCGCATCGAGCTCCTACAATGAGCAGTTCTTC. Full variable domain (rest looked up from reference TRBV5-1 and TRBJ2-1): KAGVTQTPRYLIKTRGQQVTLSCSPISGHRSVSWYQQTPGQGLQFLFEYFSETQRNKGNFPGRFSGRQFSNSRSEMNVSTLELGDSALYLCASSLAASSSYNEQFFGPGTRLTVL.

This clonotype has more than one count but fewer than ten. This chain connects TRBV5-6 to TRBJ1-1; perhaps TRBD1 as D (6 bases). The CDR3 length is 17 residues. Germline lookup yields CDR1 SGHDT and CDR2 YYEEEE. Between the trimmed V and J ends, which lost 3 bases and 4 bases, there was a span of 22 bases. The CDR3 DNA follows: TGTGCCAGCAGCTCTTCCCCAGGGGCGGTTTGGGGCACTGAAGCTTTCTTT. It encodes CASSSSPGAVWGTEAFF.

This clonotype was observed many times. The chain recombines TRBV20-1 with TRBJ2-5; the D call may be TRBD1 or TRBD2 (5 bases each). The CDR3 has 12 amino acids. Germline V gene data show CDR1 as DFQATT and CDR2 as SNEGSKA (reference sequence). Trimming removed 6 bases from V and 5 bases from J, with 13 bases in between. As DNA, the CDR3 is TGCAGTGCGTCGAGGGGCGGGGAGACCCAGTACTTC. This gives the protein CSASRGGETQYF.

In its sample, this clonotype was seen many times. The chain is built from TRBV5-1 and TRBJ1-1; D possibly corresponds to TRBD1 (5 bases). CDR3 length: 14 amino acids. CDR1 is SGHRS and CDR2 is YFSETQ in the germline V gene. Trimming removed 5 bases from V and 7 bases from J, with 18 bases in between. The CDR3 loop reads CASRFGIKTVEAFF. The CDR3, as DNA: TGCGCCAGCAGATTCGGAATCAAGACAGTTGAAGCTTTCTTT.

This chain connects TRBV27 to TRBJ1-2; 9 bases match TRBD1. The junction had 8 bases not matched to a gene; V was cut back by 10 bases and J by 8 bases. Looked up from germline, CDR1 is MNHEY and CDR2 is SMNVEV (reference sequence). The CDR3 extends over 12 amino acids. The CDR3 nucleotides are TGTGCCACCACACAGGGGGCAGGAGGCTACACCTTC. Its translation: CATTQGAGGYTF.

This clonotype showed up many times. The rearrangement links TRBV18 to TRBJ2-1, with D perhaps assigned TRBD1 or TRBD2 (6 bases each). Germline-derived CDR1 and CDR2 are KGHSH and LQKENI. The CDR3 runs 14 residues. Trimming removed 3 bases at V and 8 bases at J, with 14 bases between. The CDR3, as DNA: TGTGCCAGCTCACCCGGGACTCCAGGGGATGAGCAGTTCTTC. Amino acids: CASSPGTPGDEQFF.

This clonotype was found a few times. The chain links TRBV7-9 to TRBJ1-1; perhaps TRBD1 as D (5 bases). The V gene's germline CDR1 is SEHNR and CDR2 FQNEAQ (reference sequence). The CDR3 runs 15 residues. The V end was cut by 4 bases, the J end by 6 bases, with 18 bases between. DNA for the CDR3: TGTGCCAGCAGCTCACCTCGACAGTTGGTCCCTGAAGCTTTCTTT. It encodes CASSSPRQLVPEAFF.

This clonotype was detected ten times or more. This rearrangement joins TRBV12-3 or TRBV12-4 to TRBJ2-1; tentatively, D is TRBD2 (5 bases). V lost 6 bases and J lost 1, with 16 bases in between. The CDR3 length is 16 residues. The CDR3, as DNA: TGTGCCAGCAGCCCATTGACCGGGATATCCTACAATGAGCAGTTCTTC. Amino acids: CASSPLTGISYNEQFF.

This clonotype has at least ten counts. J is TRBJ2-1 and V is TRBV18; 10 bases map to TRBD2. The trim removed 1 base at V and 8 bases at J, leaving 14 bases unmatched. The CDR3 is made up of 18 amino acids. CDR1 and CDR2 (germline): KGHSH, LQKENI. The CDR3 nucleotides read TGTGCCAGCTCACCACGGCTAGCGGGAGCAGGGGGTGGCGATGAGCAGTTCTTC. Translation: CASSPRLAGAGGGDEQFF.

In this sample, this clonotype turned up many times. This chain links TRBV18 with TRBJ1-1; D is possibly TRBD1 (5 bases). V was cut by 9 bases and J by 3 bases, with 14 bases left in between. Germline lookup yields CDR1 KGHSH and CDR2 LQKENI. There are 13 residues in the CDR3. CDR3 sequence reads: CASGRVFDTEAFF. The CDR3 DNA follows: TGTGCCAGTGGCAGGGTCTTCGACACTGAAGCTTTCTTT.